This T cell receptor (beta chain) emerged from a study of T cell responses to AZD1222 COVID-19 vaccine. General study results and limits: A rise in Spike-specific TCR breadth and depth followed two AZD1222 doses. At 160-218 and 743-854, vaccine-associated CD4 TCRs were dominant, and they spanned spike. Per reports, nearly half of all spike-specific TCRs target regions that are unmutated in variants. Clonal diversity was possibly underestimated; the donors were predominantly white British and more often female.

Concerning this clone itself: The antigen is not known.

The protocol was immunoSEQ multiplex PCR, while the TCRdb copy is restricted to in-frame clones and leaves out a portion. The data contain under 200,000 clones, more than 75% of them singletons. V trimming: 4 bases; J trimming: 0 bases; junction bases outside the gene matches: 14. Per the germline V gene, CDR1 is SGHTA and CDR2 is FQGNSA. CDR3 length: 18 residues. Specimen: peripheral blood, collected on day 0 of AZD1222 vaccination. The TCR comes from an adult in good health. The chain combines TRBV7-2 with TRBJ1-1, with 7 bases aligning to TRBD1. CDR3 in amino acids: CASSSIGGGVGLNTEAFF. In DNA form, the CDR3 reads TGTGCCAGCAGCTCTATAGGGGGCGGGGTTGGCTTGAACACTGAAGCTTTCTTT.